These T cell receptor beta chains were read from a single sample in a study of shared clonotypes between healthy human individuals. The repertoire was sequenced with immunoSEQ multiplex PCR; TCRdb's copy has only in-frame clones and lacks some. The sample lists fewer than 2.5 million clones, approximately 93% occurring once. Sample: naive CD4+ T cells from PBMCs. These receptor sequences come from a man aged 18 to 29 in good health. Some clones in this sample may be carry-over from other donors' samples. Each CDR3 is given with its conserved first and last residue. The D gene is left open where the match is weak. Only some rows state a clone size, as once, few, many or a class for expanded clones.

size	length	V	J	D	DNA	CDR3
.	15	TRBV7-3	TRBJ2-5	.	TGTGCCAGCAGCTTAGCCCAGGGTAGGGGAGAGACCCAGTACTTC	CASSLAQGRGETQYF
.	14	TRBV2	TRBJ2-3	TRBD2	TGTGCCAGCAGTGAAGCGGGACTAGCGGGAGCGCAGTATTTT	CASSEAGLAGAQYF
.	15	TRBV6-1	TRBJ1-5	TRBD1	TGTGCCAGCAGTGAACCCAGGGGGGGAAATCAGCCCCAGCATTTT	CASSEPRGGNQPQHF
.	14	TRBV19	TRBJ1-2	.	TGTGCCAGTAGTATACCGGGGCAATCTCCCCGCTACACCTTC	CASSIPGQSPRYTF
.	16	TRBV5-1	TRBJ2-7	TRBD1	TGCGCCAGCAGCTGGACAGGGAACCCCGTGGAGGGCGAGCAGTACTTC	CASSWTGNPVEGEQYF
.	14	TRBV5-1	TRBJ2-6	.	TGCGCCAGCAGAGTCGGCTCTGGGGCCAACGTCCTGACTTTC	CASRVGSGANVLTF
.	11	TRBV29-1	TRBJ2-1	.	TGCAGCGTTGCAGTGTACAATGAGCAGTTCTTC	CSVAVYNEQFF
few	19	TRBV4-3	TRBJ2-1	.	TGCGCCAGCAGCCAAGATTTACGGGTACACTCTCTATCCTACAATGAGCAGTTCTTC	CASSQDLRVHSLSYNEQFF
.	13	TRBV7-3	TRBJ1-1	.	TGTGCCAGCAGCCTCCATAGGGGAACTGAAGCTTTCTTT	CASSLHRGTEAFF
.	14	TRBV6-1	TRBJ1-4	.	TGTGCCAGCAAAGAGGGGTTGATTAATGAAAAACTGTTTTTT	CASKEGLINEKLFF
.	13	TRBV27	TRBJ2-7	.	TGTGCCAGCAGCCCGACCCCCTCCTACGAGCAGTACTTC	CASSPTPSYEQYF
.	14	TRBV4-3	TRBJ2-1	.	TGCGCCAGCAGCCCCGGGGGCTACTACAATGAGCAGTTCTTC	CASSPGGYYNEQFF
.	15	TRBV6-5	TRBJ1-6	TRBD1	TGTGCCAGCAGATCCCCGGACAGGGGGCTTTCACCCCTCCACTTT	CASRSPDRGLSPLHF
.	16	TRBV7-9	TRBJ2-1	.	TGTGCCAGCAGCTCCTCTACAGTAGGCTCCTACAATGAGCAGTTCTTC	CASSSSTVGSYNEQFF
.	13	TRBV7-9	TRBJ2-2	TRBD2	TGTGCCGTACAGCGGGAGGGCACCGGGGAGCTGTTTTTT	CAVQREGTGELFF
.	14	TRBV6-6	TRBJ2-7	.	TGTGCCAGCAGTTACTCGATGGCCAGAAACGAGCAGTACTTC	CASSYSMARNEQYF
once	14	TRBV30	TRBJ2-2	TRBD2	TGTGCCTGGGCGACTAGCGGGAGGACCGGGGAGCTGTTTTTT	CAWATSGRTGELFF
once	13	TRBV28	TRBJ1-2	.	TGTGCCAGCAGTTTTTCAGGGTTTGGTGGCTACACCTTC	CASSFSGFGGYTF
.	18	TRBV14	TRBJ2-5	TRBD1	TGTGCCAGCAGCCAAGATTTGCCCGGACAGGGAGTCCAAGAGACCCAGTACTTC	CASSQDLPGQGVQETQYF
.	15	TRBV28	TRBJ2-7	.	TGTGCCAGCAGCGCGAGAGGACGAGGGAGCTACGAGCAGTACTTC	CASSARGRGSYEQYF
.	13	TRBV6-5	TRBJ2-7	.	TGTGCCAGCAGTTACGGGAAGGCCTACGAGCAGTACTTC	CASSYGKAYEQYF
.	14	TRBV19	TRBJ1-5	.	TGTGCCAGTAGTATTCAGGGAAGCAATCAGCCCCAGCATTTT	CASSIQGSNQPQHF
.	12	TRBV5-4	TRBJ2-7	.	TGTGCCAGCAGCTTGTACTCCTACGAGCAGTACTTC	CASSLYSYEQYF
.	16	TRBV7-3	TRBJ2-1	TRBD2	TGTGCCAGCAGTCAACCAGGGGAGCGGGAGAGGGATGAGCAGTTCTTC	CASSQPGERERDEQFF
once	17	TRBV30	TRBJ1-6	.	TGTGCCTGGAGGGTGAGGGGGGCGCTTTCCTATAATTCACCCCTCCACTTT	CAWRVRGALSYNSPLHF
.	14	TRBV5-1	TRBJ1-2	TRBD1	TGCGCCAGCAACCTTGGGACAGGGGGCGTCGGCTACACCTTC	CASNLGTGGVGYTF
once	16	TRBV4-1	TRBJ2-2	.	TGCGCCAGCAGCTCTCTGGGGAGGGGGCCCACCGGGGAGCTGTTTTTT	CASSSLGRGPTGELFF
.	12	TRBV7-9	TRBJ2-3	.	TGTGCCAGCAGCTCACGGATGGATACGCAGTATTTT	CASSSRMDTQYF
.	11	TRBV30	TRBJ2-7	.	TGTGCCTGGAATTCGGGCGCGGGGCAGTACTTC	CAWNSGAGQYF
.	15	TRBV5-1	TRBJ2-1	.	TGCGCCAGCAGCTTGGCAATCGGGGCCCAATATGAGCAGTTCTTC	CASSLAIGAQYEQFF
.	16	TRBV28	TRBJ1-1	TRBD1	TGTGCCAGCAGCCCCCGACAGGGTTGGATGAACACTGAAGCTTTCTTT	CASSPRQGWMNTEAFF
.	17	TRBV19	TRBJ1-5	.	TGTGCCAGTAGCCCGTTATATCTTGGAGATAGCAATCAGCCCCAGCATTTT	CASSPLYLGDSNQPQHF
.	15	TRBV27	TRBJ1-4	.	TGTGCCAGCAGTTTATCGCCGAGACCCAATGAAAAACTGTTTTTT	CASSLSPRPNEKLFF
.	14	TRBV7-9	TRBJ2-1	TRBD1	TGTGCCAGCAGCCGCGGACAGGGGGCTGATGAGCAGTTCTTC	CASSRGQGADEQFF
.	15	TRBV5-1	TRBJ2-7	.	TGCGCCAGCAGCTCCTCAGCTCGGTCGGAAAGCGAGCAGTACTTC	CASSSSARSESEQYF
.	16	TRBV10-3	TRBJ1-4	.	TGTGCCATCAGTGACGGGGGGGTTGGTACTAATGAAAAACTGTTTTTT	CAISDGGVGTNEKLFF
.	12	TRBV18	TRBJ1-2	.	TGTGCCAGCTCCCAGGGAACCGATGGCTACACCTTC	CASSQGTDGYTF
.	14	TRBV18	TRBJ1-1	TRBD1	TGTGCCAGCTCGATGGGACAGGGTGACACTGAAGCTTTCTTT	CASSMGQGDTEAFF
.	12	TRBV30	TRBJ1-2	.	TGTGCCTGGAGTCGGGTAAACTATGGCTACACCTTC	CAWSRVNYGYTF
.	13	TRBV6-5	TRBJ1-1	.	TGTGCCAGCAGTCTTTTAAACCTTGGGGAAGCTTTCTTT	CASSLLNLGEAFF
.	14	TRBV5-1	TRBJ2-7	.	TGCGCCAGCAAGCCTCTAGCGACAAGCTACGAGCAGTACTTC	CASKPLATSYEQYF
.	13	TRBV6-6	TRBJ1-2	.	TGTGCCAGCAGTGGGGGGGTTCAGGCAGGCTACACCTTC	CASSGGVQAGYTF
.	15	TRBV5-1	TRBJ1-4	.	TGCGCCAGCAGCTTGCAGGGAGCAACTAATGAAAAACTGTTTTTT	CASSLQGATNEKLFF
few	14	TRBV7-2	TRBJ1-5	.	TGTGCCAGCAGCTTAGCGTTAAGGGATCAGCCCCAGCATTTT	CASSLALRDQPQHF
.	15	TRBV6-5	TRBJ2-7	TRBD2	TGTGCCAGCAGTTCCCACTCGGGACTAGTGTACGAGCAGTACTTC	CASSSHSGLVYEQYF
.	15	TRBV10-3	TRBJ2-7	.	TGTGCCATCAGTGAGTGGGGGGCTGAAACCTACGAGCAGTACTTC	CAISEWGAETYEQYF